The 5 T cell receptor beta chains given below trace back to one sample, sequenced in a study of T cell changes during pregnancy in multiple sclerosis. TCRdb keeps only in-frame clones here, not all; method: immunoSEQ multiplex PCR. The data contain around 70,000 clones, around nine tenths of them singletons. The specimen was peripheral blood, collected in the second trimester of pregnancy. These receptors were collected from a female donor with multiple sclerosis, enrolled in a pregnancy study.

The chain carries TRBV18 and TRBJ2-7; 13 bases match TRBD2. Losses at the gene ends were 4 bases for V and 5 bases for J; bases not matched to a gene: 8. The germline V gene has CDR1 KGHSH and CDR2 LQKENI. This CDR3 has 16 residues. In nucleotides, the CDR3 is TGTGCCAGCTCACTTCGGACTAGCGGGAGCTACGACGAGCAGTACTTC. Protein: CASSLRTSGSYDEQYF.

CDR3 DNA: TGTGCCAGCAGCCTCGGACAGGCCAATCAGCCCCAGCATTTT. It codes for CASSLGQANQPQHF. This chain joins TRBV7-9 and TRBJ1-5; 7 bases are shared with TRBD1. The CDR3 runs to 14 residues. The V segment lost 5 bases and the J segment 3 bases; nucleotides outside the gene matches: 4. Germline CDR1 is SEHNR and CDR2 is FQNEAQ (reference sequence).

This clone was seen a handful of times. The chain is built from TRBV7-7 and TRBJ1-3, with D tentatively TRBD1 (5 bases). V lost 6 bases and J 4 bases, leaving 10 bases between the germline ends. The CDR3 loop spans 13 amino acids. From germline, CDR1 is SSHAT and CDR2 FNYEAQ (reference sequence). The CDR3 sequence: CASSPGGGNTIYF. In DNA, the CDR3 is TGTGCCAGCAGTCCGGGGGGAGGAAACACCATATATTTT.

V usage is TRBV5-1 and J usage is TRBJ2-5; maybe TRBD1 (6 bases). Looked up from germline, CDR1 is SGHRS and CDR2 is YFSETQ. The CDR3 has 14 residues. V lost 4 bases, J lost 4 bases, and 14 bases lay in between. The CDR3 DNA follows: TGCGCCAGCAGCAACAACAGGGTTTCAGAGACCCAGTACTTC. This encodes CASSNNRVSETQYF.

The chain combines TRBV4-1 with TRBJ1-6, with TRBD1 identical over 7 bases. This CDR3 is 18 amino acids long. V was pared by 3 bases and J by 0 bases, with 8 bases of the junction left unmatched. The V gene's germline CDR1 is MGHRA and CDR2 YSYEKL. This chain's CDR3 is CASSQVPGQSSYNSPLHF. As DNA, the CDR3 is TGCGCCAGCAGCCAGGTCCCGGGACAGAGCTCCTATAATTCACCCCTCCACTTT.